These 2 T cell receptor beta chains share one sample of origin, sequenced in a study of tissue T cells after allogeneic stem cell transplantation. The assay was immunoSEQ multiplex PCR, and TCRdb's table has in-frame clones only and misses some. The table includes about 9,400 clones, 65% detected once. This material consisted of tissue from the stomach, taken at autopsy. Receptor source: a male donor aged 60 or older with lung cancer.

This clone was counted between two and nine times. The chain has TRBV6-2 or TRBV6-3 and TRBJ1-1; D gene uncertain. V was shortened by 5 bases and J by 0 bases, with 7 bases between the two germline ends. The germline V gene has CDR1 MNHEY and CDR2 SVGEGT. This CDR3 has 13 residues. CDR3 in amino acids: CASSVQLNTEAFF. In nucleotides, the CDR3 is TGTGCCAGCAGTGTACAGTTGAACACTGAAGCTTTCTTT.

The chain employs TRBV11-1 and TRBJ1-1; D might be TRBD1 (5 bases). The CDR3 is 13 amino acids. The V end was cut by 6 bases, the J end by 3 bases, with 11 bases between. The germline gives CDR1 SGHAT, CDR2 FQDESV (reference sequence). The chain's CDR3 is CASSTRVDTEAFF. The CDR3 coding sequence is TGTGCCAGCAGTACCAGGGTGGACACTGAAGCTTTCTTT.